This record covers a single T cell receptor (beta chain). This CDR3 comprises 14 residues. With 7 bases removed from V and 4 bases from J, the gap between germline ends came to 16 bases. Germline values: CDR1 SNHLY, CDR2 FYNNEI. The data originate from a study of control samples from healthy donors and cancer patients. Sequencing was performed with immunoSEQ multiplex PCR; in TCRdb, only in-frame clones are kept and a portion is missing. This table holds roughly 95,000 clones, about nine tenths found once. The sequencing sample was made of blood. The genes are TRBV2 and TRBJ2-5; D is possibly TRBD2 (5 bases). The TCR was taken from a human donor in good health. The donor label of this sample is uncertain. CDR3 bases: TGTGCCAGCACCCTTACGGGGATCGGAGAGACCCAGTACTTC. Amino acid sequence: CASTLTGIGETQYF.